One T cell receptor beta chain is described in this entry. The antigen is unknown. The germline gives CDR1 GTSNPN, CDR2 SVGIG (reference sequence). CDR3 length: 14 residues. V was pared by 3 bases and J by 9 bases, with 18 bases between. The record originates from a study of blood T cells in healthy people across ages. Study-wide results and caveats: Long-lived donors exceeded aged donors in naive CD4+ cells and diversity.

Primed by a sample-barcoded 5' primer and a J-beta primer mix, a second PCR proceeded for 7 to 11 cycles. One entry per CDR3 protein, called by TCRdb with MiXCR from the 5' RACE reads. The sample has about 1.4 million distinct CDR3 sequences; roughly 60% are singletons. The sample was blood. The TCR comes from a young man in good health. This sequence joins TRBV30 and TRBJ1-5, with a tentative D call TRBD1 (5 bases). CDR3 in DNA: TGTGCCTGGAGAGACGGACGGGGGGTATGGCCCCAGCATTTT. Translation gives CAWRDGRGVWPQHF.